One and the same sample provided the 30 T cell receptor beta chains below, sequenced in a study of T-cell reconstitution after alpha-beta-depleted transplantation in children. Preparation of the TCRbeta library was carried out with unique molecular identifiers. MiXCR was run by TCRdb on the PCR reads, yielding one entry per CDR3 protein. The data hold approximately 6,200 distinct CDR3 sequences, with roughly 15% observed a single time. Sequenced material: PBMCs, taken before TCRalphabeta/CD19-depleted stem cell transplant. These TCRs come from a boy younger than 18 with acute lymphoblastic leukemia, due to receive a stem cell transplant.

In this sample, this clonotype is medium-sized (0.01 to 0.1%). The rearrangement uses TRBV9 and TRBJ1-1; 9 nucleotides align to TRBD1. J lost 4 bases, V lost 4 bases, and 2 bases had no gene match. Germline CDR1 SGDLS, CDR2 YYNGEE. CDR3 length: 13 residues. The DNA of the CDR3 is TGTGCCAGCAGCAGACAGGGGGGCACTGAAGCTTTCTTT. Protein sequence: CASSRQGGTEAFF. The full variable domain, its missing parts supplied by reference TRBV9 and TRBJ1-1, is DSGVTQTPKHLITATGQRVTLRCSPRSGDLSVYWYQQSLDQGLQFLIQYYNGEERAKGNILERFSAQQFPDLHSELNLSSLELGDSALYFCASSRQGGTEAFFGQGTRLTVV.

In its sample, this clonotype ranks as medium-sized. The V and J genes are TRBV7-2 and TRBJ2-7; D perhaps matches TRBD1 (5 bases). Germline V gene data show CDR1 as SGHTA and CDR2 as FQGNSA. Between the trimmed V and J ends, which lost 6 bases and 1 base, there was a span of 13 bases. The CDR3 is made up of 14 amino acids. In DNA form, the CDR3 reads TGTGCCAGCAGTATTACAGGTACTTCCTACGAGCAGTACTTC. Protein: CASSITGTSYEQYF.

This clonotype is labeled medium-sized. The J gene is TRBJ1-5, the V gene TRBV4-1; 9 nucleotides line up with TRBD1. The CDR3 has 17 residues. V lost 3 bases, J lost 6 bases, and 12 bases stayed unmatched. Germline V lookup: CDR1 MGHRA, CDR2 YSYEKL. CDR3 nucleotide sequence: TGCGCCAGCAGCCACGCAGCTGGGGACAGGGCTGGTCAGCCCCAGCATTTT. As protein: CASSHAAGDRAGQPQHF.

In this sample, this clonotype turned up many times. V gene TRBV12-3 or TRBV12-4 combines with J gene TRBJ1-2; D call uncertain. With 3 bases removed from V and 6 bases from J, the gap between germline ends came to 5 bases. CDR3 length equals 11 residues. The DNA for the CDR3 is TGTGCCAGCAGTTTCCACCATGGCTACACCTTC. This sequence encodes CASSFHHGYTF.

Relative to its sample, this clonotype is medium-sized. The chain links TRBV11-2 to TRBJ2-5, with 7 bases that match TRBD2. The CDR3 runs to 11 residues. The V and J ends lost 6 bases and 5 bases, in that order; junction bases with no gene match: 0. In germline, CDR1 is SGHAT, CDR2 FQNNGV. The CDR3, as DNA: TGTGCCAGCAGGGGGGGGGAGACCCAGTACTTC. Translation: CASRGGETQYF.

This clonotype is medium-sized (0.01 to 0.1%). The DNA of the CDR3 is TGCGCCAGCAGCTTGGGCTGGGGGGGGAACAATGAGCAGTTCTTC. It is translated as CASSLGWGGNNEQFF. The V gene is TRBV5-1, the J gene TRBJ2-1, with TRBD2 identical over 7 bases. The CDR3 extends over 15 amino acids. Unmatched junction bases numbered 5, after V lost 0 bases and J lost 5 bases. Per germline, CDR1 SGHRS and CDR2 YFSETQ.

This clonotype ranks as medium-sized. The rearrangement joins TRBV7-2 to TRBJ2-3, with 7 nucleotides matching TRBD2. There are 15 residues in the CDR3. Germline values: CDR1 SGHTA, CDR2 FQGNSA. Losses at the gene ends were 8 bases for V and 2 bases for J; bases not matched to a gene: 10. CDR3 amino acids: CASQKGRENTDTQYF. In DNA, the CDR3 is TGTGCCAGCCAAAAGGGGCGGGAGAACACAGATACGCAGTATTTT.

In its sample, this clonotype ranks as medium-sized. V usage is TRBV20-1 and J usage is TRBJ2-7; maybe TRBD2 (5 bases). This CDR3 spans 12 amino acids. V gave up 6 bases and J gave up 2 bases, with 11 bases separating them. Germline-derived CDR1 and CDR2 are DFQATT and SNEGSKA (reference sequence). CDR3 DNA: TGCAGTGCAACGGACTTTACCTACGAGCAGTACTTC. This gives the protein CSATDFTYEQYF.

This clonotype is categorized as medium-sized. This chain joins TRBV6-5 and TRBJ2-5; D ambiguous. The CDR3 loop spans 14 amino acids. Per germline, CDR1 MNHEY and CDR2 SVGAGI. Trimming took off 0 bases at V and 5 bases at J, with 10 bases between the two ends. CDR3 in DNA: TGTGCCAGCAGTTACTCGAAAGGGTGGGAGACCCAGTACTTC. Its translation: CASSYSKGWETQYF.

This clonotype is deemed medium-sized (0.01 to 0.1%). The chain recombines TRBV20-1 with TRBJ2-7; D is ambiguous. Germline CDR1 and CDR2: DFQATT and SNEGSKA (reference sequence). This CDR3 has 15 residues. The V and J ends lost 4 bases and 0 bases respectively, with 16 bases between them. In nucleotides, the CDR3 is TGCAGTGCTAAATCGTGGGGTTTGAGCTCCTACGAGCAGTACTTC. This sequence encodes CSAKSWGLSSYEQYF.

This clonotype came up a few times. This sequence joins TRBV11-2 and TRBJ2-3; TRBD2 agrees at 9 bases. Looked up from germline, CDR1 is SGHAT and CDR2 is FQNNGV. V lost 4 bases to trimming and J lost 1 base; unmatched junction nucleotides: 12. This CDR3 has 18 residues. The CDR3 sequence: CASSWRGERGVRTDTQYF. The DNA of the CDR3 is TGTGCCAGCAGCTGGAGGGGGGAGCGGGGGGTCCGCACAGATACGCAGTATTTT.

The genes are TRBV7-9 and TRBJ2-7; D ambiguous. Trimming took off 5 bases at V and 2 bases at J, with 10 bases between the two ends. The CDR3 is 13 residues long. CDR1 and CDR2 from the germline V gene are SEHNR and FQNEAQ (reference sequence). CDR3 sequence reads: CASSLRGAYEQYF. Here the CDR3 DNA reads TGTGCCAGCAGCCTCCGTGGGGCCTACGAGCAGTACTTC.

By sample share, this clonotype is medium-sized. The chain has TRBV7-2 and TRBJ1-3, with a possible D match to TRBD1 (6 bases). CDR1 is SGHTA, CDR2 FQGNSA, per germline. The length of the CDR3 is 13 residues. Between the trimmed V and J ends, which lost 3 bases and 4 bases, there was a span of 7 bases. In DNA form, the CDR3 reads TGTGCCAGCAGCTTCACAGGGGGAAACACCATATATTTT. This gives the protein CASSFTGGNTIYF.

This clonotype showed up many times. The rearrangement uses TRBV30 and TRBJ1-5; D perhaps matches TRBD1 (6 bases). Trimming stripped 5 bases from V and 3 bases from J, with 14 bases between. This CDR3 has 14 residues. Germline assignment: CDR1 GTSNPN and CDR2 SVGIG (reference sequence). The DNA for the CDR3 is TGTGCCTGGCCGGGGGGGGCAAACAATCAGCCCCAGCATTTT. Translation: CAWPGGANNQPQHF.

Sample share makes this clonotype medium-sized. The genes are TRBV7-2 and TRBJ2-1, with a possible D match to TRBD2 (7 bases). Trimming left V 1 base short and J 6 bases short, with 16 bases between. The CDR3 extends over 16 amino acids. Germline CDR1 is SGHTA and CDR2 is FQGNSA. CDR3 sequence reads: CASSLGVGGPVNEQFF. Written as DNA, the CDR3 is TGTGCCAGCAGCTTAGGAGTGGGGGGGCCTGTCAATGAGCAGTTCTTC.

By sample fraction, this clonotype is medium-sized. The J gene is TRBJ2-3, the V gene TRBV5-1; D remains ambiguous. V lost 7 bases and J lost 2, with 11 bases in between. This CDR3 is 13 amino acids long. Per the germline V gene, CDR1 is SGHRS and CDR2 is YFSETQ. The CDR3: CASAGSYTDTQYF. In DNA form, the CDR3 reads TGCGCCAGCGCCGGGTCTTACACAGATACGCAGTATTTT. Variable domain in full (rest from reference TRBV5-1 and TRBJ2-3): KAGVTQTPRYLIKTRGQQVTLSCSPISGHRSVSWYQQTPGQGLQFLFEYFSETQRNKGNFPGRFSGRQFSNSRSEMNVSTLELGDSALYLCASAGSYTDTQYFGPGTRLTVL.

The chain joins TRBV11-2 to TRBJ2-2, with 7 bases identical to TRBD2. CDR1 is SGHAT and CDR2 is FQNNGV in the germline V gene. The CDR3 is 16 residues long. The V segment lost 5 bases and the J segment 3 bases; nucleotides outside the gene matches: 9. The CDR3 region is CASSAEERGDTGELFF. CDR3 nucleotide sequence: TGTGCCAGCAGCGCCGAGGAGCGGGGAGACACCGGGGAGCTGTTTTTT.

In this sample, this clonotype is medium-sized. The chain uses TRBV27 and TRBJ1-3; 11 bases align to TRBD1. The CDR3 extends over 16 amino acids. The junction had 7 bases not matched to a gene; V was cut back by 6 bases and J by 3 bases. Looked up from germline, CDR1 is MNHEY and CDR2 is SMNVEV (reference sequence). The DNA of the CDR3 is TGTGCCAGCAGACCTGGACAGGGGGCTCTTGGAAACACCATATATTTT. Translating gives CASRPGQGALGNTIYF.

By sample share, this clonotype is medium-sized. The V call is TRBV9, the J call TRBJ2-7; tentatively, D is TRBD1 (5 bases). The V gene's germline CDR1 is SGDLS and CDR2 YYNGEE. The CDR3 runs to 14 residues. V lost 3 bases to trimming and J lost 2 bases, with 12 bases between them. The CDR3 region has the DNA TGTGCCAGCAGCGCTCAGACAGAAACCTACGAGCAGTACTTC. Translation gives CASSAQTETYEQYF.

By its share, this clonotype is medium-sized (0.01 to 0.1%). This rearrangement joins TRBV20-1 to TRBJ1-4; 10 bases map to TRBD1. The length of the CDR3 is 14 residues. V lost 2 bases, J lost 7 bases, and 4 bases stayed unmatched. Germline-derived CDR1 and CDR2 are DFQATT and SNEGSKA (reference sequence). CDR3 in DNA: TGCAGTGCTAGATTCCGGGACAGGGGTGAAAAACTGTTTTTT. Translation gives CSARFRDRGEKLFF.

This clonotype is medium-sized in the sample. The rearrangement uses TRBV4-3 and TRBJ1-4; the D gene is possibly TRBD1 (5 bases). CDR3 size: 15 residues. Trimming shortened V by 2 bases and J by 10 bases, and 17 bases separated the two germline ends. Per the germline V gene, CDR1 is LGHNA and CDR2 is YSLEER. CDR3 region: CASSQPQGKGVKLFF. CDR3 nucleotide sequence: TGCGCCAGCAGCCAACCCCAGGGTAAAGGTGTAAAACTGTTTTTT.

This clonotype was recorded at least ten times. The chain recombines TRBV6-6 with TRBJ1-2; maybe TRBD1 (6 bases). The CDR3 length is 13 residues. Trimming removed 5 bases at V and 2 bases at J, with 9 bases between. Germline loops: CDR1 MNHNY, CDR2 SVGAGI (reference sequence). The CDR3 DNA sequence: TGTGCCAGCAGTCTCACAGGGAACTATGGCTACACCTTC. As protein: CASSLTGNYGYTF.

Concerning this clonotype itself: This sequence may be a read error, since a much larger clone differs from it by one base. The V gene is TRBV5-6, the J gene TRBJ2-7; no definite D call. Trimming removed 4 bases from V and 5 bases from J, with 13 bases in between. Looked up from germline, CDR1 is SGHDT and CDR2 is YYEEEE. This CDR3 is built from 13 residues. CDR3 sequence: CASSPQATNEQYF. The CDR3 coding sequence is TGTGCCAGCAGCCCCCAGGCCACCAACGAGCAGTACTTC.

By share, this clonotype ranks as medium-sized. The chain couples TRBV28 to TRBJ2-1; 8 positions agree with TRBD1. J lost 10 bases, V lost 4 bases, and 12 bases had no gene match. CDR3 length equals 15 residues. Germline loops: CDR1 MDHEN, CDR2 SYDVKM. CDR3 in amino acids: CASSSGGAAYFEQFF. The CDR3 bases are TGTGCCAGCAGTTCAGGGGGCGCAGCTTACTTCGAGCAGTTCTTC.

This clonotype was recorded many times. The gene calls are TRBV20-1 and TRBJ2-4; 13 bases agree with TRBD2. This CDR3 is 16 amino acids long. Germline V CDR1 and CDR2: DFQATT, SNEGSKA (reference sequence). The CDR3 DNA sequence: TGCAGGCCGGGACTAGCGGGGTGGGAAACCAAAAACATTCAGTACTTC. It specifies CRPGLAGWETKNIQYF.

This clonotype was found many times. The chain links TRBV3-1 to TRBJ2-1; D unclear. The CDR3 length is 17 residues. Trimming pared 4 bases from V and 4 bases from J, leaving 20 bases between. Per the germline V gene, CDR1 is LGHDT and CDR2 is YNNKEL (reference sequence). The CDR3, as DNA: TGTGCCAGCAGCCCTAAACCGCCGGGCACTGCATACAATGAGCAGTTCTTC. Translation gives CASSPKPPGTAYNEQFF.

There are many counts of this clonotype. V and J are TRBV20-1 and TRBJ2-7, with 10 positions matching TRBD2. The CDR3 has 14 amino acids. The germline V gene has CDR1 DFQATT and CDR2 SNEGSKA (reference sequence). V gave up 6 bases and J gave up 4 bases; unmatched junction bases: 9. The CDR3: CSATLLAGPYEQYF. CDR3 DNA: TGCAGTGCCACACTACTAGCGGGACCTTACGAGCAGTACTTC.

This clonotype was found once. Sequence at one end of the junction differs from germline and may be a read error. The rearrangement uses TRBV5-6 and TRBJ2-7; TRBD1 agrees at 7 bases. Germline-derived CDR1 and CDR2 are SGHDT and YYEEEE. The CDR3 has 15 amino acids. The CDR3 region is CASSLKGGKSYEEYF. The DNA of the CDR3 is TGTGCCAGCAGCTTGAAAGGGGGCAAATCCTACGAGGAGTACTTC. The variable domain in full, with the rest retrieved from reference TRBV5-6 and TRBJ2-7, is DAGVTQSPTHLIKTRGQQVTLRCSPKSGHDTVSWYQQALGQGPQFIFQYYEEEERQRGNFPDRFSGHQFPNYSSELNVNALLLGDSALYLCASSLKGGKSYEEYFGPGTRLTVT.

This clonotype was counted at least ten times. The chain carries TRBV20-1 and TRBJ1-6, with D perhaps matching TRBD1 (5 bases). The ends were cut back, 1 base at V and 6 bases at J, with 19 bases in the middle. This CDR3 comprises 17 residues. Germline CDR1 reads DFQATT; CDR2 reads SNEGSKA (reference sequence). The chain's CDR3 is CSARATGGARVNSPLHF. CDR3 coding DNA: TGCAGTGCTAGAGCCACGGGGGGAGCGAGGGTTAATTCACCCCTCCACTTT.

The CDR3 sequence: CASSFRVGNQPQHF. CDR3 in DNA: TGTGCCAGCAGCTTCAGGGTCGGCAATCAGCCCCAGCATTTT. The rearrangement uses TRBV5-5 and TRBJ1-5, with D maybe TRBD1 (5 bases). This CDR3 spans 14 amino acids. Trimming removed 2 bases at V and 2 bases at J, with 8 bases between. Per germline, CDR1 SGHKS and CDR2 YYEKEE (reference sequence).